These T cell receptor beta chains were read from a single sample in a study of blood T cell repertoires in COVID-19. The protocol was immunoSEQ multiplex PCR, while the TCRdb copy is restricted to in-frame clones and leaves out a portion. The sample lists 150,000 to 200,000 clones, roughly 90% occurring once. The sequencing sample was made of peripheral blood. These receptors originate from a man aged 55-75 years with acute or convalescent COVID-19. Both conserved end residues are part of each CDR3. A D gene is named only where the DNA matches it firmly. The listing skips clone size in some rows; elsewhere it reads once, few, many or a size class.

cdr3_aa clone_size v_call d_call
CASSLGGGNSPLHF . TRBV5-1 .
CASSARGDSYNEQFF . TRBV6-4 TRBD2
CAWDGYEFPYGYTF many TRBV30 .
CASRFRQGSSYEQYF . TRBV5-6 TRBD1
CASKAGRLAEKLFF few TRBV27 .
CASNPTGGLGYTF . TRBV2 TRBD1
CAWSVLGQTDNSPLHF . TRBV30 .
CASNPTGGVGYTF . TRBV19 TRBD1
CASSQFHGTQALNTEAFF . TRBV3-1/TRBV3-2 .
CASSRGTGGYEQYF . TRBV3-1/TRBV3-2 TRBD1
CASSVPLSGTEVYEQYF . TRBV2 TRBD1
CASSGKQGSGNTIYF . TRBV9 .
CASSPDTRTTYEQYF . TRBV18 .
CSVGQGVYEQYF . TRBV29-1 TRBD1
CASSFQETQYF . TRBV12-3/TRBV12-4 .
CASSPPDRLVGEKLFF once TRBV27 .
CASSPDRGNQPQHF . TRBV3-1/TRBV3-2 TRBD1
CASSLGQLTEAFF . TRBV6-6 .
CASSFGRREKLFF . TRBV13 .
CAWTEAGYNEQFF . TRBV30 TRBD2
CSVEPPDRGGTEAFF . TRBV29-1 TRBD1
CASSVEDRGYGNQPQHF once TRBV2 TRBD1
CATGAGARYGYTF . TRBV7-2 .
CASSRTGSGTIYF few TRBV6-5 .
CASTTTSGLNNEQFF . TRBV6-5 TRBD2
CATSRQNSNQPQHF . TRBV19 .
CASSQFFGDQPQHF . TRBV4-3 .
CASSSQGPTGTEAFF . TRBV5-1 TRBD1
CASSTRVIYGYTF . TRBV6-5 .